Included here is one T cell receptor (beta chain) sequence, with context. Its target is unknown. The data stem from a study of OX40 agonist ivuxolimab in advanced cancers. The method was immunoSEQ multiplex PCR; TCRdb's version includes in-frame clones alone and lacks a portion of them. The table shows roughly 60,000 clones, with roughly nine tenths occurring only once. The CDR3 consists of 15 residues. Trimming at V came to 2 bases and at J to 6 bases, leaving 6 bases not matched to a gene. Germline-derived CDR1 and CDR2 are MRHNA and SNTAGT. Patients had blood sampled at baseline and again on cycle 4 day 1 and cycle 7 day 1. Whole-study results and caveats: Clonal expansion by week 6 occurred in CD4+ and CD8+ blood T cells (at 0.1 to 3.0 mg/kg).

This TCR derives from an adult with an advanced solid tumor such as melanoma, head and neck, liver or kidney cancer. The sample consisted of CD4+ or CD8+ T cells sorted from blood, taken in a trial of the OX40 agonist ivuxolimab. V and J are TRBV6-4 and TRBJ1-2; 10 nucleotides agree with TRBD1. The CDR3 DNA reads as TGTGCCAGCAGTGACAAGGGACAGGGGTTCGATGGCTACACCTTC. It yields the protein CASSDKGQGFDGYTF.